This T cell receptor beta chain comes out of a study of T cells in women clearing cervical HPV infection. This CDR3 contains 15 residues. The V segment lost 3 bases and the J segment 8 bases; nucleotides outside the gene matches: 6. The germline V gene has CDR1 KGHSH and CDR2 LQKENI. In regard to this clone: Its target is unknown. The CDR3 is cut off 3 residues early in the read; its end comes from the germline J gene.

Study outcomes and limitations: Cases carried less TRBV6-7 than controls: about 0.1% versus 0.15%.

Sequencing used immunoSEQ multiplex PCR; TCRdb keeps in-frame clones, though not all of them. The table lists about 20,000 clones. The TCR sequence derives from a woman between 18 and 70 years old with a cervical HPV16 infection that either progressed to CIN3+ or cleared (not recorded which). V and J are TRBV18 and TRBJ1-4, with 10 nucleotides matching TRBD1. The specimen sequenced was blood buffy coat. CDR3 region: CASSPTGTGEEKLFF. Incomplete CDR3 DNA: TGTGCCAGCTCACCGACCGGGACAGGGGAGGAAAAA.